The 9 T cell receptor beta chains below come from one sample, sequenced in a study of T-cell memory formation after mild COVID-19 (dated by TCRdb to about 2021). The library was made by 5' RACE. The run used an Illumina NovaSeq 6000. TCRdb handled the public reads itself, with Q25 trimming in fastp and clone calling in MiXCR, and kept productive beta chains. All rows with the same CDR3 protein become a single entry with the most common DNA and genes. Across this sample there are some 190,000 distinct CDR3 sequences, with 16% seen only once. The ten biggest clones cover around 1.9% of the sample. The sequencing sample was made of PBMCs or a T cell subset sorted from them (not recorded which). Every receptor here comes from an adult woman who had mild COVID-19 (a few samples of this study predate the infection). The sample titles of this study are shuffled in the database, so cell type and time point are left out; the donor was told from shared clones.

This clonotype occurred a few times. The chain carries TRBV5-1 and TRBJ2-7, with D possibly being TRBD2 (6 bases). The CDR3 spans 15 residues. From germline, CDR1 is SGHRS and CDR2 YFSETQ. The V end was cut by 3 bases, the J end by 5 bases, with 18 bases between. Here the CDR3 DNA reads TGCGCCAGCAGCTCTAGCGCTCTGATGGTGAACGAGCAGTACTTC. This encodes CASSSSALMVNEQYF.

This sequence joins TRBV29-1 and TRBJ2-5, with TRBD1 identical over 7 bases. The CDR3 is made up of 12 amino acids. V trimming: 6 bases; J trimming: 2 bases; junction bases outside the gene matches: 3. CDR1 SQVTM and CDR2 ANQGSEA come from the germline V gene. The DNA for the CDR3 is TGCAGCGTAAGACAGGGTCAAGAGACCCAGTACTTC. The encoded protein is CSVRQGQETQYF.

This rearrangement joins TRBV7-6 to TRBJ1-1; 7 nucleotides align to TRBD1. CDR3 length: 12 amino acids. In germline, CDR1 is SGHVS, CDR2 FNYEAQ. Losses at the gene ends were 4 bases for V and 6 bases for J; bases not matched to a gene: 2. CDR3 sequence reads: CASSSGGPEAFF. DNA for the CDR3: TGTGCCAGCAGCTCAGGGGGGCCTGAAGCTTTCTTT.

V usage is TRBV24-1 and J usage is TRBJ2-1; 12 positions agree with TRBD1. With V trimmed by 10 bases and J by 4 bases, 7 bases remained unmatched. The CDR3 totals 15 residues. Germline CDR1 is KGHDR and CDR2 is SFDVKD. CDR3 nucleotide sequence: TGTGCCACAAGGGGACAGGGGGCTTCATACAATGAGCAGTTCTTC. It translates to CATRGQGASYNEQFF.

This clonotype occurred a few times. The gene calls are TRBV20-1 and TRBJ1-6, with D possibly TRBD1 on 5 matching bases. This CDR3 comprises 13 residues. Trimming removed 4 bases from V and 8 bases from J, with 12 bases in between. Germline loops: CDR1 DFQATT, CDR2 SNEGSKA (reference sequence). DNA of the CDR3: TGCAGTGCTACCTATTGGGGCGATTCACCCCTCCACTTT. Translated, it gives CSATYWGDSPLHF.

The chain links TRBV6-5 to TRBJ2-3; D gene ambiguous. Germline V gives CDR1 MNHEY, CDR2 SVGAGI. V lost 6 bases and J lost 4, with 11 bases in between. This CDR3 region has 13 residues. In DNA, the CDR3 is TGTGCCAGCAGGGCCGGATGGGCAGATACGCAGTATTTT. Its protein is CASRAGWADTQYF.

This clonotype was detected a few times. V and J are TRBV29-1 and TRBJ2-2; D may be TRBD1 (7 bases). The CDR3 length is 14 residues. CDR1 is SQVTM, CDR2 ANQGSEA, per germline. V dropped 0 bases and J dropped 6 bases, with 11 bases sitting between them. CDR3 protein: CSVEDGGGAGELFF. The CDR3 DNA reads TGCAGCGTTGAAGATGGAGGGGGCGCCGGGGAGCTGTTTTTT.

The chain links TRBV2 to TRBJ2-5, with D maybe TRBD1 (6 bases). Trimming removed 6 bases at V and 3 bases at J, with 17 bases between. The CDR3 extends over 15 amino acids. Germline values: CDR1 SNHLY, CDR2 FYNNEI. The DNA for the CDR3 is TGTGCCAGCAGCCCACTCGGGACACTCGAAGAGACCCAGTACTTC. Its protein is CASSPLGTLEETQYF.

V gene TRBV27 combines with J gene TRBJ2-2; unclear D gene. Trimming took 6 bases from V and 5 from J, leaving 7 bases between them. The CDR3 is made up of 12 amino acids. Germline CDR1 is MNHEY and CDR2 is SMNVEV (reference sequence). The CDR3 coding sequence is TGTGCCAGCAGGCGAACGACCGGGGAGCTGTTTTTT. It codes for CASRRTTGELFF.